A single TCR beta chain is shown here with its context. Its target is unknown. The data were obtained in a study of T cell responses to AZD1222 COVID-19 vaccine. Study results and caveats: All repertoire sampling was performed exclusively after the peak T cell response. Of spike-specific TCRs, nearly half reportedly target regions left unmutated in variants.

Clones were sequenced by immunoSEQ multiplex PCR, and TCRdb holds only the in-frame ones, with some missing. The table lists roughly 140,000 clones, roughly 92% of them singletons. The TCR originated in an adult who received the AZD1222 COVID-19 vaccine. Sequenced here: peripheral blood, sampled 28 days after the second AZD1222 dose.

The CDR3 region has the DNA TGCGCCAGCAGCCTGGGACCCTCAGGGGGCGAAGGCTACACCTTC. Amino acids: CASSLGPSGGEGYTF. The chain combines TRBV5-1 with TRBJ1-2; TRBD1 matches 8 bases. Germline loops: CDR1 SGHRS, CDR2 YFSETQ. Trimming took 4 bases from V and 8 from J; bases not matched to a gene: 13. The CDR3 sequence is 15 residues long.